The clone carrying this T cell receptor beta chain was counted ten times or more. No antigen is known for it. Diagnosis rested on symptoms, serum thyroxine and TRAb, thyroid ultrasound, and orbital computed tomography. Germline V gene data show CDR1 as SNHLY and CDR2 as FYNNEI. The CDR3 totals 16 residues. V dropped 6 bases and J dropped 1 base, with 16 bases sitting between them. The investigators amplified TCR beta CDR3 regions from RNA transcripts. The TCR CDR3 first-round RT-PCR relied on the HTBI primer set. TCRdb recomputed calls from the multiplex PCR reads with MiXCR, one row per CDR3 protein. Here the sample spans about 420,000 distinct CDR3 sequences, approximately 13% being singletons. This specimen belongs to a study of T cells in Graves' hyperthyroidism and ophthalmopathy. Findings of the study overall: Among thyroid clonotypes expanded above 0.001, most also appeared in blood. Through a model of 13 V-J features, ophthalmopathy was separated from stable hyperthyroidism.

The rearrangement uses TRBV2 and TRBJ1-5; D may be TRBD1 (5 bases). Material for sequencing was blood. The receptor's source is a woman aged 18-35 years with Graves' hyperthyroidism. This chain's CDR3 is CASRPGLRGSNQPQHF. As DNA, the CDR3 is TGTGCCAGCAGACCGGGGCTCCGTGGGAGCAATCAGCCCCAGCATTTT.